The rows below give T cell receptor beta chains drawn from one sample of a study of CXCR3-negative and CXCR3-positive naive CD8 T cells. TCRdb re-called the 5' RACE reads and shows each CDR3 protein once, DNA omitted. In total, the table holds 100,000 to 150,000 distinct CDR3 sequences. Sequenced material: naive CXCR3- CD8+ T cells from blood. The receptors were gathered from a human donor in good health. Some clones in this sample may be carry-over from other donors' samples. Both conserved end residues are part of each CDR3.

j_call v_call cdr3_aa
TRBJ2-1 TRBV6-5 CASSERQPYNEQFF
TRBJ2-3 TRBV3-1 CASSQRLAGGYTLSTDTQYF
TRBJ2-7 TRBV4-1 CASSRESRTYEQYF
TRBJ2-2 TRBV4-3 CASSQESPGTGELFF
TRBJ2-7 TRBV15 CATSRDRVVRGEEQYF
TRBJ2-7 TRBV21-1 CASSKHGTTGETSYEQYF
TRBJ2-5 TRBV12-3/TRBV12-4 CASSLYEVAGVQETQYF
TRBJ2-7 TRBV7-9 CASSHGGRPYEQYF
TRBJ2-3 TRBV5-4 CASSLQDRYTDTQYF
TRBJ1-1 TRBV21-1 CASPASSFTEAFF
TRBJ1-3 TRBV5-1 CASSSDGQGNTVYF
TRBJ2-6 TRBV5-1 CASSLEPQGSSGANVLTF
TRBJ2-1 TRBV7-6 CASSLGQSVEQFF
TRBJ1-4 TRBV9 CASSPGALEEKLFF
TRBJ2-3 TRBV4-3 CASSQGAAGGTDTQYF
TRBJ2-1 TRBV6-5 CASKTGTGSHNEQFF
TRBJ1-5 TRBV12-3/TRBV12-4 CASSPGSGNQPQHF
TRBJ2-7 TRBV20-1 CSAYRDRVSYEQYF
TRBJ2-7 TRBV3-1 CASSLTQEGRSYEQYF
TRBJ2-3 TRBV29-1 CSVEDLRDRPTDTQYF
TRBJ1-1 TRBV5-4 CASSGTGSEAFF
TRBJ1-2 TRBV5-1 CASSLAGLEWDGYTF
TRBJ2-2 TRBV29-1 CSVASSGPPGELFF
TRBJ1-2 TRBV29-1 CSVEAGQVATWGYTF
TRBJ2-5 TRBV23-1 CASSPLHSQGLGGETQYF
TRBJ1-4 TRBV29-1 CSVEWAATNEKLFF
TRBJ2-1 TRBV7-9 CASSFEGGSYNEQFF
TRBJ2-7 TRBV10-3 CAISAGQGTQEQYF
TRBJ2-5 TRBV21-1 CASSAGPQETQYF
TRBJ2-7 TRBV7-9 CASSVDLQVFEQYF
TRBJ2-4 TRBV10-3 CAISGRAGTENIQYF
TRBJ2-3 TRBV5-1 CASSLVGGPQDTQYF
TRBJ2-1 TRBV29-1 CSVPGTSGIEQFF
TRBJ2-1 TRBV12-3/TRBV12-4 CASSLLVYNEQFF
TRBJ2-1 TRBV4-2 CASSQEGGAYNEQFF
TRBJ1-2 TRBV28 CASSALPGEYGYTF
TRBJ2-3 TRBV7-9 CASSLGPSTDTQYF
TRBJ2-7 TRBV4-1 CASSQSGYEQYF
TRBJ2-1 TRBV18 CASSQDRGPGNEQFF
TRBJ2-7 TRBV28 CASSFGNQGIGQYF
TRBJ1-1 TRBV25-1 CASGLGGLTEAFF
TRBJ2-1 TRBV29-1 CSVPPLGEQFF
TRBJ2-1 TRBV7-8 CASSLIRDRGQTSGGQNEQFF
TRBJ2-1 TRBV29-1 CSLPIMGFGQFF
TRBJ2-7 TRBV29-1 CSIYTGLAGKPYEQYF
TRBJ2-7 TRBV4-1 CASRPHSSASYEQYF
TRBJ2-5 TRBV29-1 CSVPGVAGVETQYF
TRBJ2-2 TRBV27 CASSLLGSTGELFF
TRBJ2-1 TRBV2 CASSAASGGAGNEQFF
TRBJ2-6 TRBV7-3 CASSPEGANVLTF
TRBJ2-7 TRBV20-1 CSARMGGSSYEQYF
TRBJ1-5 TRBV7-9 CASSLVPGRQPQHF
TRBJ1-4 TRBV7-9 CASSLVDRGPDDEKLFF
TRBJ2-7 TRBV13 CASSLRSLGKSYEQYF
TRBJ1-5 TRBV15 CATSRTGVGQPQHF
TRBJ2-7 TRBV4-2 CASSQVGEQYF
TRBJ2-7 TRBV7-2 CASSLSGTGVYEQYF